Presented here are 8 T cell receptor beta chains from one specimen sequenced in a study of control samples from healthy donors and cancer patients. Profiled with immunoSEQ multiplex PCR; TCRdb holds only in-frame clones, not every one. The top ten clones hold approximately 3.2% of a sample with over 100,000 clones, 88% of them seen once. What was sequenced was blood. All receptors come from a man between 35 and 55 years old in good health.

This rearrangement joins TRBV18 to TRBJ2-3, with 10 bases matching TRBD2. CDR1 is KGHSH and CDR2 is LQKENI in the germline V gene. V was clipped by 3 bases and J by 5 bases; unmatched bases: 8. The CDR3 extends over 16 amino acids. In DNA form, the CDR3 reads TGTGCCAGCTCACCCGGACTAGCGGTGAAGGTAGATACGCAGTATTTT. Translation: CASSPGLAVKVDTQYF.

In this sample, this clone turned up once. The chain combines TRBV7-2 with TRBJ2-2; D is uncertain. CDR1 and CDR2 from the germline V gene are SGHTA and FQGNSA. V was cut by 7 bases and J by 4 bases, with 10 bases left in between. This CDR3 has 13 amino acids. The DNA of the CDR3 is TGTGCCAGCACTTGGCAGACCACCGGGGAGCTGTTTTTT. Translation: CASTWQTTGELFF.

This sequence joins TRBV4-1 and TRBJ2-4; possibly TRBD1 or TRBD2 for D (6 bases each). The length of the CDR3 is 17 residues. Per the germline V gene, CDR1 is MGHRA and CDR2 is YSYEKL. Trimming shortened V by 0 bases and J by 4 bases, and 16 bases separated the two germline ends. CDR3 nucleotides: TGCGCCAGCAGCCAAGAGGGTGCGGGACACCCGAAAAACATTCAGTACTTC. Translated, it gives CASSQEGAGHPKNIQYF.

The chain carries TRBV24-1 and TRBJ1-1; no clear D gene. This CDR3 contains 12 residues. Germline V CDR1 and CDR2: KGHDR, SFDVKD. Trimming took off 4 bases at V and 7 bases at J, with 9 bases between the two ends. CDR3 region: CATSDGLYEAFF. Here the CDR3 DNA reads TGTGCCACCAGTGACGGACTCTATGAAGCTTTCTTT.

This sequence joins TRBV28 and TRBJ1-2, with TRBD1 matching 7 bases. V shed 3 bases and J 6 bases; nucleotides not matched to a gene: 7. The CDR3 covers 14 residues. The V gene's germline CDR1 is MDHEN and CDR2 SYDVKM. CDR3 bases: TGTGCCAGCAGTTTGTTCCGACAGGGCAATGGCTACACCTTC. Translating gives CASSLFRQGNGYTF.

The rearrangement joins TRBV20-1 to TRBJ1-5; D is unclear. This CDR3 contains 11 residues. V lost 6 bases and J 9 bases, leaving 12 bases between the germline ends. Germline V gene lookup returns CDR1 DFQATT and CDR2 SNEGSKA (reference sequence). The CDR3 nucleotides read TGCAGTGCGAAGGACGCGGGGCCCCAGCATTTT. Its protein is CSAKDAGPQHF.

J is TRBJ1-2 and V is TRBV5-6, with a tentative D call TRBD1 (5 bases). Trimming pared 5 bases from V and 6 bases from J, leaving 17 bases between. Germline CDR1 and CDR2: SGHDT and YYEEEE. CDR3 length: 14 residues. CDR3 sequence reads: CASSFRGGFHGYTF. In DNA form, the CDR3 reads TGTGCCAGCAGTTTCCGTGGGGGGTTTCATGGCTACACCTTC.

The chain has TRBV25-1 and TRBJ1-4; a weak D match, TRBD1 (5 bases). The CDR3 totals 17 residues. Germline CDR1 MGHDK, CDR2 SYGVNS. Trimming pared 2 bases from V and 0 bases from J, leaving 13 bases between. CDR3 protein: CASSERTTQATNEKLFF. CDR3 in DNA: TGTGCCAGCAGTGAAAGGACAACTCAGGCAACTAATGAAAAACTGTTTTTT.